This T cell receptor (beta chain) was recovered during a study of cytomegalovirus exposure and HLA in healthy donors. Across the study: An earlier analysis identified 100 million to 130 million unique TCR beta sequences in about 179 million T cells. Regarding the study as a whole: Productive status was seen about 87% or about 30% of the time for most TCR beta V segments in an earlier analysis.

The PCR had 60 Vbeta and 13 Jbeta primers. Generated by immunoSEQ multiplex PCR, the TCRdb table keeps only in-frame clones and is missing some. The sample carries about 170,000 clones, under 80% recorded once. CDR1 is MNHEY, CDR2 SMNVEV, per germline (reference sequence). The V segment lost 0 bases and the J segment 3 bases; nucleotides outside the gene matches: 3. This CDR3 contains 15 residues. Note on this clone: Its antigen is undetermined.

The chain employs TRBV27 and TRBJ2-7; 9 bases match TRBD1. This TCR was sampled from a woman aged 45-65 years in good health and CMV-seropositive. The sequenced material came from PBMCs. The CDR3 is CASSLSGTGLYEQYF. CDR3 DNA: TGTGCCAGCAGTTTATCCGGGACAGGGCTCTACGAGCAGTACTTC.